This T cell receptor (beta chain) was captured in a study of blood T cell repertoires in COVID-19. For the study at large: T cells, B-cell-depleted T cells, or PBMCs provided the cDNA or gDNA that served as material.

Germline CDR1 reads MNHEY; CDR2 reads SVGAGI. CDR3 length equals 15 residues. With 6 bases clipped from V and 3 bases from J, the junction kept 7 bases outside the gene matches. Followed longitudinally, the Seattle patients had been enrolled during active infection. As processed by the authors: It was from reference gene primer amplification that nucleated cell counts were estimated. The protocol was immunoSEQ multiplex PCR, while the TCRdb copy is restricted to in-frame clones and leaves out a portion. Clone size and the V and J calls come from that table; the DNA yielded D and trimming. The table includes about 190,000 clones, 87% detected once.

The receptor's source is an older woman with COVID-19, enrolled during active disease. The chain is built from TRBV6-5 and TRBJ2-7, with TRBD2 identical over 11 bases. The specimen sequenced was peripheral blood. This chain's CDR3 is CASRGSGTSGYEQYF. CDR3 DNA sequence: TGTGCCAGCAGAGGATCCGGGACTAGCGGCTACGAGCAGTACTTC.